The clone carrying this T cell receptor (beta chain) was counted once. The antigen remains unidentified. One junction end disagrees with the germline gene, perhaps due to a read error. The CDR3 contains 14 residues. Germline CDR1 and CDR2: DFQATT and SNEGSKA (reference sequence). This sample stems from a study of blood T cells in healthy people across ages. The study, taken as a whole, reports: Diversity figures derived from one million T cells were judged to underestimate the true value.

With a J-beta primer mix and a sample-barcoded 5' primer, a second PCR ran roughly 7 to 11 cycles. All cDNA molecules were each tagged by a template-switch adaptor with 12 random nucleotides. One entry per CDR3 protein results from TCRdb running MiXCR on the 5' RACE reads. Altogether more than 800,000 distinct CDR3 sequences are present, around 28% being singletons, with the ten largest covering 17%. It was about 10 milliliters of peripheral blood that were drawn from each donor. The TCR originated in a woman aged 80 or older in good health. The chain combines TRBV20-1 with TRBJ1-4; D gene ambiguous. The specimen sequenced was blood. The CDR3 spells CSASRPATNEKLFF. The CDR3 region has the DNA TGCAGCGCTAGCCGGCCTGCAACTAATGAAAAACTGTTTTTT.